The 21 T cell receptor beta chains in this list originate from one sample, sequenced in a study of cytomegalovirus exposure and HLA in healthy donors. The PCR was carried out with 60 Vbeta primers and 13 Jbeta primers. Sequencing used immunoSEQ multiplex PCR; TCRdb keeps in-frame clones, though not all of them. The table lists fewer than 85,000 clones, around 68% of them singletons. The sequenced sample consisted of PBMCs. These receptor sequences come from a man aged 40-50 years in good health and CMV-seropositive.

The DNA for the CDR3 is TGTGCCAGCAGCTTTGGCGGGGGGGCCCCGGGGAATGAGCAGTTCTTC. Its protein is CASSFGGGAPGNEQFF. V is TRBV5-4 and J is TRBJ2-1, with 9 bases that match TRBD2. J lost 7 bases, V lost 2 bases, and 10 bases had no gene match. The length of the CDR3 is 16 residues. CDR1 and CDR2 (germline): SGHNT, YYREEE (reference sequence).

The rearrangement links TRBV28 to TRBJ2-1, with D perhaps matching TRBD1 (5 bases). Trimming removed 5 bases at V and 15 bases at J, with 20 bases between. The CDR3 is 13 residues long. Per germline, CDR1 MDHEN and CDR2 SYDVKM. The CDR3 reads CASSPTRANSPFF. CDR3 DNA: TGTGCCAGCAGTCCGACCAGGGCTAACAGCCCGTTCTTC.

The rearrangement links TRBV11-2 to TRBJ2-2; D unclear. The V end was cut by 5 bases, the J end by 4 bases, with 11 bases between. The CDR3 spans 14 residues. The germline V gene has CDR1 SGHAT and CDR2 FQNNGV. This chain's CDR3 is CASSPRQTTGELFF. CDR3 bases: TGTGCCAGCAGCCCGCGCCAAACCACCGGGGAGCTGTTTTTT. Complete variable domain (other parts from reference TRBV11-2 and TRBJ2-2): EAGVAQSPRYKIIEKRQSVAFWCNPISGHATLYWYQQILGQGPKLLIQFQNNGVVDDSQLPKDRFSAERLKGVDSTLKIQPAKLEDSAVYLCASSPRQTTGELFFGEGSRLTVL.

This clone was counted between two and nine times. The chain links TRBV19 to TRBJ2-1, with D perhaps TRBD2 (5 bases). The length of the CDR3 is 14 residues. Trimming took off 10 bases at V and 6 bases at J, with 19 bases between the two ends. The germline V gene has CDR1 LNHDA and CDR2 SQIVND (reference sequence). CDR3 nucleotides: TGTGCCACCCAAAATTTGCGGGCTCTCAATGAGCAGTTCTTC. It specifies CATQNLRALNEQFF.

The chain has TRBV7-9 and TRBJ2-5; 7 nucleotides agree with TRBD2. The V and J ends lost 5 bases and 5 bases, in that order; junction bases with no gene match: 11. This CDR3 region has 15 residues. CDR1 SEHNR and CDR2 FQNEAQ come from the germline V gene (reference sequence). The CDR3 sequence is CASSPSPGGQETQYF. CDR3 bases: TGTGCCAGCAGCCCTAGCCCGGGGGGTCAGGAGACCCAGTACTTC.

This clone has more than one count but fewer than ten. The chain is built from TRBV7-2 and TRBJ1-1; D is unclear. V lost 6 bases to trimming and J lost 9 bases, with 20 bases between them. The germline CDR1 and CDR2 sequences are SGHTA and FQGNSA. This CDR3 comprises 14 residues. The CDR3 DNA follows: TGTGCCAGCAGACCAAGCGGGCAGCTACTACAAGCTTTCTTT. This gives the protein CASRPSGQLLQAFF.

In its sample, this clone was seen a few times. V usage is TRBV29-1 and J usage is TRBJ2-5, with 10 bases lining up with TRBD2. CDR3 length: 14 amino acids. With 5 bases clipped from V and 2 bases from J, the junction kept 5 bases outside the gene matches. Germline V gives CDR1 SQVTM, CDR2 ANQGSEA. The DNA of the CDR3 is TGCAGCGTTTACAGGACTAGCGGTCAAGAGACCCAGTACTTC. Translated, it gives CSVYRTSGQETQYF.

J is TRBJ1-5 and V is TRBV13; 7 bases line up with TRBD1. The CDR3 has 16 amino acids. Germline CDR1 reads PRHDT; CDR2 reads FYEKMQ (reference sequence). With V trimmed by 0 bases and J by 7 bases, 9 bases remained unmatched. As DNA, the CDR3 is TGTGCCAGCAGCTTAGGCACCGCAGGGGGGAGCCAGCCCCAGCATTTT. Residues: CASSLGTAGGSQPQHF.

The chain joins TRBV19 to TRBJ2-4; 10 bases agree with TRBD1. The J segment lost 6 bases and the V segment lost 3 bases, leaving 8 bases of the junction unmatched. Germline V lookup: CDR1 LNHDA, CDR2 SQIVND (reference sequence). The CDR3 runs to 16 residues. CDR3 sequence (DNA): TGTGCCAGTAGTATCGGGGGACAGGGGTTCGGAAACATTCAGTACTTC. Translation: CASSIGGQGFGNIQYF.

This sequence joins TRBV5-1 and TRBJ1-2; 9 bases are a match to TRBD1. Unmatched junction bases numbered 7, after V lost 4 bases and J lost 3 bases. Germline V gene data show CDR1 as SGHRS and CDR2 as YFSETQ. This CDR3 is built from 15 residues. CDR3 loop: CASSPDRGRDYGYTF. The CDR3 DNA reads TGCGCCAGCAGCCCGGACAGGGGCCGGGACTATGGCTACACCTTC.

The chain employs TRBV5-4 and TRBJ1-6; TRBD1 might be the D (5 bases). CDR3 length: 15 residues. The ends were cut back, 6 bases at V and 3 bases at J, with 13 bases in the middle. Germline V gene sequence: CDR1 SGHNT, CDR2 YYREEE (reference sequence). DNA for the CDR3: TGTGCCAGCAATCTAGGAGGGGTCTATAATTCACCCCTCCACTTT. Translation gives CASNLGGVYNSPLHF.

The V call is TRBV5-5, the J call TRBJ2-7; D remains unclear. Germline CDR1 reads SGHKS; CDR2 reads YYEKEE (reference sequence). CDR3 size: 12 residues. With 4 bases removed from V and 4 bases from J, the gap between germline ends came to 9 bases. The DNA of the CDR3 is TGTGCCAGCAGCCCCGAGGTTTACGAGCAGTACTTC. Its translation is CASSPEVYEQYF.

The chain joins TRBV6-5 to TRBJ2-2; D might be TRBD2 (6 bases). CDR3 length: 15 amino acids. Germline assignment: CDR1 MNHEY and CDR2 SVGAGI. Trimming removed 6 bases from V and 5 bases from J, with 16 bases in between. The CDR3 DNA sequence: TGTGCCAGCAGCCCCACCGGGGGAGGTACCGGGGAGCTGTTTTTT. Its translation is CASSPTGGGTGELFF.

This chain uses TRBV23-1 with TRBJ1-5; D is possibly TRBD1 (6 bases). TRBV23-1 is marked as an open reading frame, function uncertain. The CDR3 runs to 16 residues. Trimming left V 4 bases short and J 6 bases short, with 19 bases between. The CDR3 nucleotides are TGCGCCAGCAGTCGTCGGCCAGGGGAAGGTTCTCAGCCCCAGCATTTT. Translating gives CASSRRPGEGSQPQHF.

V usage is TRBV5-1 and J usage is TRBJ2-6, with D perhaps TRBD1 (5 bases). From germline, CDR1 is SGHRS and CDR2 YFSETQ. The CDR3 totals 15 residues. V gave up 3 bases and J gave up 0 bases, with 7 bases separating them. The CDR3 nucleotides are TGCGCCAGCAGCTCGACAGACTCTGGGGCCAACGTCCTGACTTTC. It codes for CASSSTDSGANVLTF.

This clone was detected only once. The J gene is TRBJ2-3, the V gene TRBV5-4, with no clear D. The CDR3 runs 15 residues. Per the germline V gene, CDR1 is SGHNT and CDR2 is YYREEE (reference sequence). The V and J ends lost 0 bases and 6 bases respectively, with 14 bases between them. The CDR3, as DNA: TGTGCCAGCAGCTTGGATAGCACCCGGGTCGATACGCAGTATTTT. Its protein is CASSLDSTRVDTQYF.

CDR3 protein: CASSFLGRGGLETQYF. The CDR3 region has the DNA TGTGCCAGCAGCTTTTTAGGGCGGGGGGGCCTGGAGACCCAGTACTTC. The chain links TRBV7-2 to TRBJ2-5; 9 nucleotides match TRBD2. V shed 3 bases and J 5 bases; nucleotides not matched to a gene: 10. Germline CDR1 is SGHTA and CDR2 is FQGNSA. The length of the CDR3 is 16 residues.

The gene calls are TRBV30 and TRBJ2-5, with TRBD2 as a possible D gene (5 bases). The J call could be wrong; TRBJ2-7 is a better fit for the DNA end. Looked up from germline, CDR1 is GTSNPN and CDR2 is SVGIG (reference sequence). This CDR3 spans 14 amino acids. The CDR3 coding sequence is TGTGCCTGGAGTGGGCGGGCGGCTTCCTACGAGCAGTACTTC. It yields the protein CAWSGRAASYEQYF.

The chain employs TRBV5-1 and TRBJ2-5; possible D gene TRBD2, 6 bases. The ends were cut back, 0 bases at V and 3 bases at J, with 9 bases in the middle. The CDR3 covers 14 residues. CDR1 and CDR2 (germline): SGHRS, YFSETQ. In DNA form, the CDR3 reads TGCGCCAGCAGCTTGGGAGGGACTGAAGAGACCCAGTACTTC. As protein: CASSLGGTEETQYF.

The chain recombines TRBV19 with TRBJ1-5, with D tentatively TRBD1 (5 bases). The CDR3 sequence is 12 residues long. The germline V and J ends were trimmed by 6 bases and 5 bases, with 8 bases remaining between them. Per germline, CDR1 LNHDA and CDR2 SQIVND (reference sequence). This CDR3 is CASSLRDQPQHF. CDR3 nucleotide sequence: TGTGCCAGTAGCCTCAGGGATCAGCCCCAGCATTTT.

The V gene is TRBV7-9, the J gene TRBJ2-7; no clear D gene. V lost 5 bases, J lost 5 bases, and 7 bases lay in between. The CDR3 length is 11 residues. Per germline, CDR1 SEHNR and CDR2 FQNEAQ (reference sequence). The CDR3 region is CASSPRDEQYF. DNA of the CDR3: TGTGCCAGCAGCCCCCGGGACGAGCAGTACTTC.